These 6 T cell receptor beta chains came from one sample sequenced in a study of CD8 T cells in ankylosing spondylitis. Their antigen targets remain unknown. Study-wide points: It appeared that ankylosing spondylitis blood was characterized by a TCR beta motif of several highly homologous variants.

TCRdb passed the 5' RACE reads through MiXCR, listing each CDR3 protein once. The sample records around 100,000 distinct CDR3 sequences, about 9% being singletons. Sequencing was done on a sample of blood, either unsorted or a sorted T cell fraction (not recorded which). The receptors derive from a male donor with ankylosing spondylitis.

V is TRBV13 and J is TRBJ2-1; a weak D match, TRBD2 (6 bases). The germline CDR1 and CDR2 sequences are PRHDT and FYEKMQ (reference sequence). This CDR3 has 13 amino acids. The V end was cut by 5 bases, the J end by 8 bases, with 13 bases between. DNA for the CDR3: TGTGCCAGCAGCCTGCGACTAGGCGATGAGCAGTTCTTC. Translated, it gives CASSLRLGDEQFF.

CDR3 nucleotide sequence: TGTGCCAGCAGCTTGCGGACTAGCGGGAGGGTCTACGAGCAGTACGTC. This translates into CASSLRTSGRVYEQYV. The chain combines TRBV5-4 with TRBJ2-7; 15 bases match TRBD2. The germline gives CDR1 SGHNT, CDR2 YYREEE (reference sequence). The V and J ends lost 1 base and 3 bases, in that order; junction bases with no gene match: 2. This CDR3 is 16 amino acids long.

This clonotype appeared many times. V and J are TRBV6-4 and TRBJ2-1; 12 nucleotides align to TRBD1. CDR1 and CDR2 (germline): MRHNA, SNTAGT. The CDR3 contains 14 residues. Trimming removed 6 bases from V and 7 bases from J; junction bases left unmatched: 4. The CDR3 here is CASRPGQGANEQFF. CDR3 nucleotides: TGTGCCAGCAGACCGGGACAGGGGGCTAATGAGCAGTTCTTC.

This clonotype showed up just a few times. The chain employs TRBV7-9 and TRBJ2-5, with a possible D match to TRBD1 (6 bases). V shed 6 bases and J shed 3 bases, with 20 bases lying between them. Germline CDR1 reads SEHNR; CDR2 reads FQNEAQ (reference sequence). This CDR3 comprises 16 residues. The chain's CDR3 is CASRASRTGKEETQYF. The CDR3 region has the DNA TGTGCCAGCAGGGCAAGTCGCACAGGGAAGGAAGAGACCCAGTACTTC.

This clonotype was picked up a small number of times. This chain links TRBV4-1 with TRBJ2-1; no clear D gene. The V gene's germline CDR1 is MGHRA and CDR2 YSYEKL. The germline V and J ends were trimmed by 0 bases and 7 bases, with 7 bases remaining between them. The CDR3 has 13 residues. The CDR3 spells CASSQEGVNEQFF. The CDR3 bases are TGCGCCAGCAGCCAAGAGGGTGTTAATGAGCAGTTCTTC.

This clonotype was counted ten times or more. The chain joins TRBV7-8 to TRBJ2-2; D perhaps matches TRBD1 (6 bases). Germline-derived CDR1 and CDR2 are SGHVS and FQNEAQ. Trimming took 5 bases from V and 7 from J, leaving 14 bases between them. This CDR3 region has 14 residues. As DNA, the CDR3 is TGTGCCAGCAGCGGGTACAGGGAGAACGGGGAGCTGTTTTTT. Its translation is CASSGYRENGELFF.